Shown below are 2 T cell receptor beta chains from a single sample sequenced in a study of shared clonotypes between healthy human individuals (dated by TCRdb to the early 2020s). The method was the immunoSEQ multiplex PCR assay. TCRdb's version of the immuneACCESS table is confined to in-frame rearrangements and falls short of the full clone set. An unresolved V gene accounts for under half of the shortfall where checked; the remainder is of unknown origin. Across this sample there are approximately 2.5 million clones, with around 90% seen only once. The ten largest clones capture around 0.14% of the sample. Sequencing used naive CD4+ T cells sorted from blood. In light of the paper, this sample's cell subset or site label describes: CD45RA+ positively selected. The origin of the receptors is a man aged 18 to 30 in good health.

This chain joins TRBV10-3 and TRBJ1-1; possibly TRBD1 for D (5 bases). This CDR3 comprises 14 residues. V gave up 2 bases and J gave up 8 bases, with 15 bases separating them. Per the germline V gene, CDR1 is ENHRY and CDR2 is SYGVKD. CDR3: CAISENRDSREAFF. CDR3 DNA sequence: TGTGCCATCAGTGAGAACCGGGACTCTCGGGAAGCTTTCTTT.

This clone was seen once. The same CDR3 also results from other DNA sequences found in this sample. This rearrangement joins TRBV27 to TRBJ1-3, with a tentative D call TRBD1 (5 bases). The CDR3 runs to 15 residues. The V end was cut by 0 bases, the J end by 2 bases, with 8 bases between. CDR1 and CDR2 from the germline V gene are MNHEY and SMNVEV (reference sequence). The CDR3 loop reads CASSLSTGAGNTIYF. In DNA form, the CDR3 reads TGTGCCAGCAGTTTATCGACGGGGGCTGGAAACACCATATATTTT.